What follows is one TCR beta chain and its context. 13 Jbeta primers and 60 Vbeta primers were used for the PCR. Method: immunoSEQ multiplex PCR; TCRdb's copy keeps in-frame clones and lacks some. The sample shows about 120,000 clones, approximately 80% of them seen only once. This specimen belongs to a study of cytomegalovirus exposure and HLA in healthy donors. The CDR3 runs 12 residues. The V end lost 7 bases, the J end lost 2 bases, and 9 bases lay between the germline ends. The V gene's germline CDR1 is SNHLY and CDR2 FYNNEI. The chain combines TRBV2 with TRBJ2-7; no firm D call. Material for sequencing was PBMCs. This TCR derives from a man aged 35-49 years in good health and CMV-seropositive. CDR3 region: CASNRQAYEQYF. In DNA, the CDR3 is TGTGCCAGCAATCGGCAGGCCTACGAGCAGTACTTC.